Each of the 20 T cell receptor beta chains below was sequenced from the same sample in a study of CXCR3-negative and CXCR3-positive naive CD8 T cells. With UMI labels, 5' RACE was used to prepare the TRB cDNA libraries. TCRdb reprocessed the 5' RACE reads and stores each CDR3 protein as one record, lacking DNA. The sample has 100,000 to 150,000 distinct CDR3 sequences; the top ten hold roughly 0.3%. Sequencing was performed on naive CXCR3- CD8+ T cells from blood. Described subset: CD45RO-CCR7+CD27+CD95- naive CD8+ T cells lacking CXCR3 (TNR3-). These receptor sequences come from a human donor in good health. Some clones in this sample may be carry-over from other donors' samples.

The CDR3 protein is CASSPSDPSNEQFF. This rearrangement joins TRBV28 to TRBJ2-1; as DNA is missing, the TRBD2 call by TCRdb cannot be tested. Per the germline V gene, CDR1 is MDHEN and CDR2 is SYDVKM. CDR3 size: 14 residues. Full variable domain (remainder filled in from reference TRBV28 and TRBJ2-1): DVKVTQSSRYLVKRTGEKVFLECVQDMDHENMFWYRQDPGLGLRLIYFSYDVKMKEKGDIPEGYSVSREKKERFSLILESASTNQTSMYLCASSPSDPSNEQFFGPGTRLTVL.

The rearrangement joins TRBV7-8 to TRBJ1-5; the TCRdb call, TRBD1, lacks DNA for checking. CDR3 length equals 16 residues. Germline V lookup: CDR1 SGHVS, CDR2 FQNEAQ. CDR3 in amino acids: CASSPDRDRANQPQHF.

This CDR3 reads CASSLLLGLGNASPGELFF. This chain connects TRBV28 to TRBJ2-2; TCRdb names TRBD2, which stays unverified in the absence of DNA. Germline-derived CDR1 and CDR2 are MDHEN and SYDVKM. The CDR3 contains 19 residues. Using reference TRBV28 and TRBJ2-2 for the parts outside the CDR3, the full variable domain is DVKVTQSSRYLVKRTGEKVFLECVQDMDHENMFWYRQDPGLGLRLIYFSYDVKMKEKGDIPEGYSVSREKKERFSLILESASTNQTSMYLCASSLLLGLGNASPGELFFGEGSRLTVL.

The V gene is TRBV29-1, the J gene TRBJ1-1; TCRdb outputs TRBD1, but without DNA this stays unchecked. Germline CDR1 reads SQVTM; CDR2 reads ANQGSEA. There are 13 residues in the CDR3. The CDR3 sequence is CSAPGQAGTEAFF.

J is TRBJ2-7 and V is TRBV2. The germline gives CDR1 SNHLY, CDR2 FYNNEI. The CDR3 is 13 residues long. The CDR3 loop is CASSGRSSYEQYF.

V is TRBV7-9 and J is TRBJ1-1. Looked up from germline, CDR1 is SEHNR and CDR2 is FQNEAQ (reference sequence). The CDR3 covers 13 residues. CDR3 sequence: CFSSEDRNTEAFF.

The chain has TRBV4-2 and TRBJ2-3; TCRdb designates TRBD2, a call that cannot be tested without DNA. The CDR3 runs 16 residues. Germline assignment: CDR1 LGHNA and CDR2 YNFKEQ. The CDR3 protein is CASSRGAGEGTDTQYF.

This chain uses TRBV12-3 or TRBV12-4 with TRBJ2-5. The CDR3 has 13 amino acids. CDR3 in amino acids: CASLKHGEETQYF.

The CDR3 loop is CASSVDPAGANYGYTF. This sequence joins TRBV9 and TRBJ1-2. Germline V gene lookup returns CDR1 SGDLS and CDR2 YYNGEE. This CDR3 has 16 amino acids.

The J gene is TRBJ1-4, the V gene TRBV5-5. The V gene's germline CDR1 is SGHKS and CDR2 YYEKEE (reference sequence). This CDR3 has 14 residues. CDR3: CASSPDSPMRELFF. The full variable domain, with the rest looked up from reference TRBV5-5 and TRBJ1-4, is DAGVTQSPTHLIKTRGQQVTLRCSPISGHKSVSWYQQVLGQGPQFIFQYYEKEERGRGNFPDRFSARQFPNYSSELNVNALLLGDSALYLCASSPDSPMRELFFGSGTQLSVL.

The chain has TRBV7-7 and TRBJ2-1. This CDR3 region has 15 residues. The germline V gene encodes CDR1 SSHAT and CDR2 FNYEAQ (reference sequence). CDR3: CASSLGDSPYNEQFF.

This chain links TRBV19 with TRBJ1-5; the TCRdb call, TRBD1, lacks DNA for checking. The germline V gene has CDR1 LNHDA and CDR2 SQIVND (reference sequence). The CDR3 is 15 amino acids. The CDR3 spells CASSLLGYSNQPQHF. The whole variable domain, remainder taken from reference TRBV19 and TRBJ1-5, is DGGITQSPKYLFRKEGQNVTLSCEQNLNHDAMYWYRQDPGQGLRLIYYSQIVNDFQKGDIAEGYSVSREKKESFPLTVTSAQKNPTAFYLCASSLLGYSNQPQHFGDGTRLSIL.

The CDR3 loop is CASSPLGGEQYF. The chain is built from TRBV7-9 and TRBJ2-7; with no DNA, the TCRdb D assignment of TRBD1 cannot be verified. Germline values: CDR1 SEHNR, CDR2 FQNEAQ (reference sequence). The CDR3 has 12 residues.

The chain couples TRBV14 to TRBJ1-1; absent DNA, TCRdb's TRBD1 call cannot be checked. Germline V lookup: CDR1 SGHDN, CDR2 FVKESK. There are 14 residues in the CDR3. The chain's CDR3 is CASSYGGSNTEAFF.

CDR3 residues: CASSIGLGQDYEQYF. The J gene is TRBJ2-7, the V gene TRBV19; as DNA is missing, the TRBD1 call by TCRdb cannot be tested. Germline V gene sequence: CDR1 LNHDA, CDR2 SQIVND (reference sequence). CDR3 length: 15 amino acids.

This chain links TRBV20-1 with TRBJ2-7; TCRdb outputs TRBD1, but without DNA this stays unchecked. Germline V CDR1 and CDR2: DFQATT, SNEGSKA (reference sequence). The CDR3 has 15 residues. CDR3 sequence reads: CSARDPGQGSYEQYF.

The chain uses TRBV7-2 and TRBJ2-2. Germline CDR1 is SGHTA and CDR2 is FQGNSA. The length of the CDR3 is 14 residues. The CDR3 reads CASDPFGNTGELFF. Supplemented by reference TRBV7-2 and TRBJ2-2, the full variable domain reads GAGVSQSPSNKVTEKGKDVELRCDPISGHTALYWYRQSLGQGLEFLIYFQGNSAPDKSGLPSDRFSAERTGGSVSTLTIQRTQQEDSAVYLCASDPFGNTGELFFGEGSRLTVL.

This chain links TRBV12-3 or TRBV12-4 with TRBJ2-7; TCRdb gives TRBD1 as the D gene, but with no DNA this cannot be confirmed. The CDR3 sequence is 15 residues long. The CDR3 reads CASSLWSGHQGEQYF.

The rearrangement links TRBV20-1 to TRBJ1-1; TCRdb outputs TRBD1, but without DNA this stays unchecked. This CDR3 spans 13 amino acids. Germline lookup yields CDR1 DFQATT and CDR2 SNEGSKA (reference sequence). The CDR3 protein is CSAPGQLSGRAFF.

This CDR3 reads CASSYSEGARSPLHF. The chain is built from TRBV6-5 and TRBJ1-6; TCRdb names TRBD1, which stays unverified in the absence of DNA. Per the germline V gene, CDR1 is MNHEY and CDR2 is SVGAGI. The CDR3 is made up of 15 amino acids.